Listed below are T cell receptor beta chains from one sample, sequenced in a study of T cells after yellow fever vaccination. TCRdb re-analysed the 5' RACE reads in MiXCR, keeping a single row per CDR3 protein. The sample consists of hundreds of thousands of distinct CDR3 sequences, approximately 12% of them appearing once. Here the sequenced sample was CD4+ T cells sorted from PBMCs, taken 15 days after the yellow fever booster vaccination. These receptors were collected from a man aged 18 to 30 who received the YFV17D yellow fever vaccine. The CDR3 runs from the conserved cysteine through the conserved F or W. D genes are given only for firm matches. Rows give clone size only sometimes, using once, few, many, or a class for an expanded clone.

J	size	D	V	CDR3	DNA
TRBJ1-2	few	.	TRBV2	CASQADGSYGYTF	TGTGCCAGCCAGGCGGACGGGAGTTATGGCTACACCTTC
TRBJ2-3	.	.	TRBV28	CASRWTSTDTQYF	TGTGCCAGCAGATGGACCAGCACAGATACGCAGTATTTT
TRBJ1-1	.	.	TRBV20-1	CSAPKTRDTEAFF	TGCAGTGCTCCGAAGACTCGGGACACTGAAGCTTTCTTT
TRBJ2-3	few	.	TRBV7-9	CASSLARVIFTDTQYF	TGTGCCAGCAGCTTAGCGAGAGTGATCTTCACAGATACGCAGTATTTT
TRBJ2-3	.	.	TRBV28	CASSFGWGRTDTQYF	TGTGCCAGCAGTTTTGGCTGGGGGCGGACAGATACGCAGTATTTT
TRBJ1-1	.	.	TRBV12-3/TRBV12-4	CASSLRGARSTEAFF	TGTGCCAGCAGTTTAAGGGGGGCCAGGAGCACTGAAGCTTTCTTT
TRBJ2-5	.	.	TRBV14	CASSQLTGLGEETQYF	TGTGCCAGCAGCCAGCTAACGGGACTCGGCGAAGAGACCCAGTACTTC
TRBJ1-5	many	.	TRBV7-2	CASSQYSNQPQHF	TGTGCCAGCAGCCAATATAGCAATCAGCCCCAGCATTTT
TRBJ2-1	.	.	TRBV12-3/TRBV12-4	CASTFGFEQFF	TGTGCCAGCACCTTCGGGTTTGAGCAGTTCTTC
TRBJ2-5	many	.	TRBV11-2	CASSLVQGLQTQYF	TGTGCCAGCAGCTTAGTTCAGGGGTTACAGACCCAGTACTTC
TRBJ1-4	.	TRBD1	TRBV7-7	CASSETGNYEKLFF	TGTGCCAGCAGCGAGACAGGGAACTATGAAAAACTGTTTTTT
TRBJ1-1	.	TRBD1	TRBV20-1	CSARIVPGGANTEAFF	TGCAGTGCTAGAATAGTGCCAGGGGGCGCGAATACTGAAGCTTTCTTT
TRBJ2-5	few	TRBD1	TRBV29-1	CSVTPGQGAGETQYF	TGCAGCGTAACGCCGGGACAGGGGGCAGGGGAGACCCAGTACTTC
TRBJ2-5	few	.	TRBV5-1	CASSLADSQETQYF	TGCGCCAGCAGCTTGGCCGACAGTCAAGAGACCCAGTACTTC
TRBJ2-1	.	.	TRBV7-2	CASSLRYDNEQFF	TGTGCCAGCAGCTTGAGATATGACAATGAGCAGTTCTTC
TRBJ1-5	.	.	TRBV23-1	CASSQRQSNQPQHF	TGCGCCAGCAGTCAAAGACAAAGCAATCAGCCCCAGCATTTT
TRBJ2-6	.	.	TRBV5-4	CAAISGSGANVLTF	TGTGCCGCAATAAGCGGTTCTGGGGCCAACGTCCTGACTTTC
TRBJ1-1	.	.	TRBV11-1	CASSLWSGSGNEAFF	TGTGCCAGCAGCTTATGGTCAGGGTCCGGGAATGAAGCTTTCTTT
TRBJ1-4	.	TRBD1	TRBV30	CAWNQGAANEKLFF	TGTGCCTGGAATCAGGGGGCAGCTAATGAAAAACTGTTTTTT
TRBJ2-1	.	TRBD2	TRBV27	CASSFRGGAYNEQFF	TGTGCCAGCAGTTTCCGCGGGGGGGCCTACAATGAGCAGTTCTTC
TRBJ2-5	.	.	TRBV12-3/TRBV12-4	CASSRSGDGKTQYF	TGTGCCAGCAGCCGCTCCGGGGACGGAAAGACCCAGTACTTC
TRBJ2-3	.	TRBD2	TRBV2	CASRETSGDTQYF	TGTGCCAGCAGAGAGACTAGCGGAGATACGCAGTATTTT
TRBJ1-1	many	.	TRBV20-1	CSAPTPTGFTEAFF	TGCAGTGCCCCGACCCCAACAGGGTTCACTGAAGCTTTCTTT
TRBJ2-7	.	.	TRBV7-2	CASSTRGPSSYEQYF	TGTGCCAGCAGCACCCGGGGGCCCAGCTCCTACGAGCAGTACTTC
TRBJ2-4	.	TRBD1	TRBV11-2	CASSAPGGAGNIQYF	TGTGCCAGCAGCGCACCAGGGGGCGCCGGGAACATTCAGTACTTC
TRBJ2-2	many	.	TRBV7-9	CASSQPLRINTGELFF	TGTGCCAGCAGTCAACCCCTCAGGATTAACACCGGGGAGCTGTTTTTT
TRBJ2-2	few	.	TRBV4-2	CASSQVSHPGELFF	TGTGCCAGCAGCCAAGTTAGTCACCCCGGGGAGCTGTTTTTT
TRBJ1-5	few	.	TRBV7-2	CASSRQRELPQHF	TGTGCCAGCAGCAGACAGAGGGAACTGCCCCAGCATTTT
TRBJ2-3	few	.	TRBV4-3	CASSSIRGGGFPDTQYF	TGCGCCAGCAGCTCCATTCGGGGAGGGGGATTCCCAGATACGCAGTATTTT
TRBJ1-6	few	TRBD1	TRBV4-1	CASRLEQGGSPLHF	TGCGCCAGCAGACTGGAGCAGGGGGGATCACCCCTCCACTTT
TRBJ2-2	.	.	TRBV2	CASSDQGPRNTGELFF	TGTGCCAGCAGTGATCAGGGGCCTAGGAACACCGGGGAGCTGTTTTTT
TRBJ1-6	.	.	TRBV18	CASSPGDTYSPLHF	TGTGCCAGCTCACCAGGCGACACTTATTCACCCCTCCACTTT
TRBJ2-4	many	TRBD1	TRBV5-1	CASSFWGQGEIQYF	TGCGCCAGCAGCTTTTGGGGACAGGGGGAGATTCAGTACTTC
TRBJ2-7	.	.	TRBV11-2	CASRRPGRSYEQYF	TGTGCCAGCAGAAGGCCAGGGAGATCCTACGAGCAGTACTTC
TRBJ2-1	few	TRBD2	TRBV9	CASNRIAGANNEQFF	TGTGCCAGCAACCGAATAGCGGGGGCAAACAATGAGCAGTTCTTC
TRBJ1-1	many	.	TRBV7-9	CASSLEGSMGTEAFF	TGTGCCAGCAGCTTAGAGGGGTCTATGGGGACTGAAGCTTTCTTT
TRBJ2-7	.	TRBD2	TRBV5-6	CASSFAGGVYEQYF	TGTGCCAGCAGCTTCGCGGGGGGGGTCTACGAGCAGTACTTC
TRBJ2-3	.	.	TRBV12-5	CASGLVLAPSGTRPTTDSTDTQYF	TGTGCTAGTGGTTTGGTACTAGCCCCCTCCGGGACACGACCGACAACCGATAGCACAGATACGCAGTATTTT
TRBJ1-5	.	.	TRBV20-1	CSATTSGVGGNQPQHF	TGCAGTGCTACAACCTCAGGGGTAGGGGGCAATCAGCCCCAGCATTTT
TRBJ2-3	few	TRBD2	TRBV9	CASSVDGGGFTDTQYF	TGTGCCAGCAGCGTAGATGGCGGGGGATTCACAGATACGCAGTATTTT
TRBJ2-1	.	TRBD2	TRBV14	CASSRSKIGGSRSEQFF	TGTGCCAGCAGCCGAAGTAAGATCGGGGGGTCTCGGAGTGAGCAGTTCTTC
TRBJ2-3	.	.	TRBV12-3/TRBV12-4	CASSRGLSVADTQYF	TGTGCCAGCAGTAGGGGATTGTCGGTGGCAGATACGCAGTATTTT
TRBJ2-5	few	.	TRBV7-2	CASSFVGRLPRETQYF	TGTGCCAGCAGCTTCGTCGGGCGCCTACCCCGGGAGACCCAGTACTTC
TRBJ2-5	few	.	TRBV2	CASSAARRQETQYF	TGTGCCAGCAGTGCGGCACGACGCCAAGAGACCCAGTACTTC
TRBJ2-3	.	.	TRBV28	CASSVSPNFDTQYF	TGTGCCAGCAGTGTTTCCCCCAATTTCGATACGCAGTATTTT
TRBJ2-2	few	.	TRBV6-1	CASTQPVVLGELFF	TGTGCCAGCACTCAGCCGGTAGTTCTCGGGGAGCTGTTTTTT
TRBJ2-2	.	.	TRBV19	CASSTTRLEVGELFF	TGTGCCAGTAGTACCACGAGACTAGAGGTCGGGGAGCTGTTTTTT
TRBJ1-2	.	.	TRBV28	CASSPGTLYYGYTF	TGTGCCAGCAGTCCCGGGACGCTCTACTATGGCTACACCTTC
TRBJ2-2	.	.	TRBV7-2	CASSLGGISGELFF	TGTGCCAGCAGCTTAGGTGGGATCTCCGGGGAGCTGTTTTTT
TRBJ1-6	few	.	TRBV6-6	CASSYPELNSPLHF	TGTGCCAGCAGTTACCCCGAACTTAATTCACCCCTCCACTTT
TRBJ2-3	many	.	TRBV3-1	CASSQAGLGTDTQYF	TGTGCCAGCAGCCAAGCAGGGCTGGGCACAGATACGCAGTATTTT
TRBJ1-1	many	.	TRBV29-1	CSVQGSTSGNTEAFF	TGCAGCGTTCAGGGGTCCACAAGCGGGAACACTGAAGCTTTCTTT
TRBJ1-1	few	.	TRBV9	CASSAPPGNTEAFF	TGTGCCAGCAGCGCCCCCCCCGGGAACACTGAAGCTTTCTTT
TRBJ1-3	few	.	TRBV20-1	CSAKAPGNTIYF	TGCAGTGCCAAGGCCCCCGGCAACACCATATATTTT
TRBJ2-3	.	.	TRBV7-7	CASSLGTAPGDTQYF	TGTGCTAGCAGCTTGGGGACCGCTCCCGGAGATACGCAGTATTTT